A selection of T cell receptor beta chains follows, all from one sample in a study of blood T cell repertoires in COVID-19. Profiling relied on immunoSEQ multiplex PCR, and the TCRdb table lists in-frame clones only, not all of them. In the table there are approximately 210,000 clones, around four fifths of which are singletons. The sample taken for sequencing was peripheral blood. These receptors were obtained from a woman of 80 years or more with COVID-19, enrolled during active disease. Both conserved end residues are part of each CDR3. The D gene is left open where the match is weak. Part of the rows lack a size; the others show once, few, many or a class for expanded clones.

>TRBD2|TRBJ2-3|TRBV4-2|-
CASSQDPPSGGSADTQYF
TGTGCCAGCAGCCAAGATCCGCCTAGCGGGGGGTCCGCAGATACGCAGTATTTT
>-|TRBJ1-1|TRBV5-1|-
CASSLTALNTEAFF
TGCGCCAGCAGTTTGACAGCTCTCAACACTGAAGCTTTCTTT
>TRBD1|TRBJ1-4|TRBV28|-
CASSFSGGQEKLFF
TGTGCCAGCAGTTTTTCAGGGGGTCAAGAAAAACTGTTTTTT
>TRBD2|TRBJ2-5|TRBV18|once
CASSPPGLPQETQYF
TGTGCCAGCTCACCACCGGGACTACCGCAAGAGACCCAGTACTTC
>-|TRBJ1-1|TRBV29-1|-
CSVEPQGHGTEAFF
TGCAGCGTTGAGCCTCAGGGGCACGGCACTGAAGCTTTCTTT
>-|TRBJ2-7|TRBV7-2|few
CASSLVFLAETFF
TGTGCCAGCAGCTTAGTTTTCCTAGCCGAAACGTTCTTC
>-|TRBJ1-5|TRBV2|-
CASTIGGRYQPQHF
TGTGCCAGCACTATAGGGGGAAGGTACCAGCCCCAGCATTTT
>-|TRBJ2-2|TRBV5-6|-
CASSLQNTGELFF
TGTGCCAGCAGCTTACAGAACACCGGGGAGCTGTTTTTT
>-|TRBJ1-2|TRBV3-1/TRBV3-2|once
CASRPTAGNLFTF
TGTGCCAGCAGACCGACGGCCGGGAACCTCTTCACCTTC
>TRBD1|TRBJ1-5|TRBV28|-
CAIQDREHQPQHF
TGTGCCATCCAGGACAGGGAACATCAGCCCCAGCATTTT
>TRBD1|TRBJ1-2|TRBV28|-
CASRSGGSGYTF
TGTGCCAGCAGATCAGGGGGATCTGGCTACACCTTC
>-|TRBJ1-2|TRBV7-2|-
CASSPDRYYGYTF
TGTGCCAGCAGCCCAGACAGATACTATGGCTACACCTTC
>-|TRBJ1-1|TRBV5-1|-
CASSLEGNMNTEAFF
TGCGCCAGCAGCTTAGAGGGTAATATGAACACTGAAGCTTTCTTT
>TRBD2|TRBJ2-2|TRBV9|-
CASSGQGLAGLGELFF
TGTGCCAGCAGCGGGCAGGGACTAGCGGGGCTAGGGGAGCTGTTTTTT
>TRBD1|TRBJ1-1|TRBV15|-
CATSPGQGFRWSEAFF
TGTGCCACCAGCCCGGGACAGGGTTTTAGGTGGTCTGAAGCTTTCTTT
>TRBD1|TRBJ2-1|TRBV30|-
CAWGDREMFF
TGTGCCTGGGGCGACAGGGAGATGTTCTTC
>-|TRBJ2-2|TRBV3-1/TRBV3-2|-
CASSRSTSRNTGELFF
TGTGCCAGCAGCCGGTCCACTAGCCGAAACACCGGGGAGCTGTTTTTT
>-|TRBJ2-3|TRBV10-3|once
CAISESTVGTDTQYF
TGTGCCATCAGTGAGTCGACAGTCGGAACAGATACGCAGTATTTT
>TRBD1|TRBJ1-4|TRBV10-3|-
CAISESGQYEKLFF
TGTGCCATCAGTGAGTCGGGACAGTATGAAAAACTGTTTTTT
>-|TRBJ1-2|TRBV18|once
CASSPSRDNYGYTF
TGTGCCAGCTCACCGTCACGGGATAACTATGGCTACACCTTC
>-|TRBJ2-5|TRBV2|-
CASSVLTQGQETQYF
TGTGCCAGCAGTGTACTGACGCAGGGCCAAGAGACCCAGTACTTC
>TRBD1|TRBJ1-2|TRBV28|-
CASSSSPGGSDRGYGYTF
TGTGCCAGCAGTTCCAGCCCGGGGGGATCGGACAGGGGGTATGGCTACACCTTC
>-|TRBJ1-2|TRBV28|-
CASRAQTVPSNYGYTF
TGTGCCAGCAGAGCCCAGACAGTCCCGTCTAACTATGGCTACACCTTC
>TRBD1|TRBJ2-2|TRBV25-1|once
CASSEYLGDSNTGELFF
TGTGCCAGCAGTGAATATCTTGGGGACAGCAACACCGGGGAGCTGTTTTTT
>-|TRBJ1-6|TRBV11-2|-
CASSPRGVQWDNSPLHF
TGTGCCAGCAGCCCGCGGGGGGTACAGTGGGATAATTCACCCCTCCACTTT
>-|TRBJ1-5|TRBV6-1|-
CASSETGYSNQPQHF
TGTGCCAGCAGTGAAACAGGGTACAGCAATCAGCCCCAGCATTTT
>-|TRBJ1-2|TRBV19|-
CASLGLGAYGYTF
TGTGCCAGTTTGGGGCTTGGGGCTTATGGCTACACCTTC
>TRBD1|TRBJ1-2|TRBV28|-
CASSYPDRATYGYTF
TGTGCCAGCAGTTACCCGGACAGGGCTACCTATGGCTACACCTTC
>-|TRBJ1-2|TRBV2|-
CASSEGGRVYGYTF
TGTGCCAGCAGTGAAGGGGGCAGGGTCTATGGCTACACCTTC
>TRBD1|TRBJ2-7|TRBV6-2/TRBV6-3|-
CASSSLGQGLSYEQYF
TGTGCCAGCAGTTCCTTGGGACAGGGCCTCTCCTACGAGCAGTACTTC
>TRBD1|TRBJ2-7|TRBV5-4|-
CASSLRDSYEQYF
TGTGCCAGCAGCCTCCGGGACAGCTACGAGCAGTACTTC
>-|TRBJ1-5|TRBV2|few
CASSDYLGQPQHF
TGTGCCAGCAGTGATTATCTCGGGCAGCCCCAGCATTTT
>TRBD1|TRBJ1-1|TRBV28|-
CASSSTGGWAFF
TGTGCCAGCAGTTCAACAGGGGGATGGGCTTTCTTT
>-|TRBJ1-2|TRBV27|-
CASCRDGTQSFNYGYTF
TGTGCCAGTTGTCGAGACGGGACACAATCATTTAACTATGGCTACACCTTC
>-|TRBJ1-2|TRBV6-6|-
CASSYAGPANYGYTF
TGTGCCAGCAGTTACGCTGGGCCCGCTAACTATGGCTACACCTTC
>-|TRBJ1-1|TRBV7-9|-
CASSLGQGLRAFF
TGTGCCAGCAGCTTAGGGCAGGGGCTACGCGCTTTCTTT
>-|TRBJ1-5|TRBV5-1|few
CASSPAGQPQHF
TGCGCCAGCAGCCCCGCGGGTCAGCCCCAGCATTTT
>-|TRBJ2-2|TRBV7-2|-
CASSLVAGGLANTGELFF
TGTGCCAGCAGCTTAGTTGCAGGGGGACTAGCGAACACCGGGGAGCTGTTTTTT
>-|TRBJ2-2|TRBV24-1|-
CATSDSGIGELFF
TGTGCCACCAGTGATTCAGGGATCGGGGAGCTGTTTTTT
>-|TRBJ1-5|TRBV25-1|once
CASSEGGGARQPQHF
TGTGCCAGCAGTGAAGGAGGAGGGGCAAGGCAGCCCCAGCATTTT
>-|TRBJ2-3|TRBV6-6|-
CASSYRVGADTQYF
TGTGCCAGCAGTTACAGGGTAGGGGCAGATACGCAGTATTTT
>TRBD2|TRBJ2-1|TRBV7-2|-
CASSLRTSGGTGQFF
TGTGCCAGCAGCTTACGGACTAGCGGGGGGACTGGGCAGTTCTTC
>-|TRBJ2-3|TRBV27|-
CASSPDGKRTDTQYF
TGTGCCAGCAGCCCTGACGGAAAGAGGACAGATACGCAGTATTTT
>TRBD1|TRBJ1-1|TRBV19|-
CASSIGQTGRGTEAFF
TGTGCCAGTAGTATAGGGCAGACAGGGAGAGGAACTGAAGCTTTCTTT
>-|TRBJ1-1|TRBV12-3/TRBV12-4|-
CASTPTGNTEAFF
TGTGCCAGCACCCCAACCGGGAACACTGAAGCTTTCTTT